The clone carrying this T cell receptor beta chain is a singleton in its sample. Samples came from healthy bone marrow donors. A multiplex PCR was run with 60 Vbeta primers and 13 Jbeta primers. Assay used: immunoSEQ multiplex PCR; TCRdb lists only in-frame clones, some missing. Here the sample spans roughly 180,000 clones, more than 80% being singletons. The data belong to a study of cytomegalovirus exposure and HLA in healthy donors. CDR1 and CDR2 (germline): MDHEN, SYDVKM. The CDR3 sequence is 14 residues long. The V and J ends lost 6 bases and 5 bases respectively, with 14 bases between them. Specimen: PBMCs. This chain joins TRBV28 and TRBJ1-5; D perhaps matches TRBD1 (6 bases). The source of this sequence is a woman aged 18-29 years in good health and CMV-seronegative. CDR3 bases: TGTGCCAGCAGATATACAGGGTTTTATCAGCCCCAGCATTTT. This gives the protein CASRYTGFYQPQHF.